Sequencing of this TCR beta chain was carried out in a study of cytomegalovirus exposure and HLA in healthy donors. Findings and caveats of the study: The study designated 150 to 200 TCR beta chains cytomegalovirus-associated. V- and J-gene trimming of TCR beta was linked (in a later analysis) to a missense DCLRE1C variant. Later on, an analysis showed TCR association rates differing by HLA locus, with DRB1 the most and HLA-C the fewest. Most observed TCR sequences were rare, whereas some public TCRs were detected in many donors.

Germline V gene lookup returns CDR1 SGHRS and CDR2 YFSETQ. CDR3 length equals 15 residues. V was cut by 0 bases and J by 2 bases, with 11 bases left in between. A multiplex PCR was run with 60 Vbeta primers and 13 Jbeta primers. Measured with immunoSEQ multiplex PCR; TCRdb has only the in-frame clones, and not every one. The profile shows approximately 140,000 clones, more than 70% of them singletons. A remark on this clone: The antigen remains unidentified.

The TCR comes from a man aged 35 to 55 in good health and CMV-seronegative. The chain joins TRBV5-1 to TRBJ2-5; D remains ambiguous. The sequenced material came from PBMCs. This CDR3 is CASSLAGAGQETQYF. CDR3 in DNA: TGCGCCAGCAGCTTGGCCGGCGCAGGTCAAGAGACCCAGTACTTC.